The source of this T cell receptor (beta chain) is a study of blood T cells in healthy people across ages. The second PCR ran about 6 to 12 cycles with a sample-barcoded 5' primer and J-beta primers. TCRdb passed the 5' RACE reads through MiXCR, listing each CDR3 protein once. The table has roughly 800,000 distinct CDR3 sequences, roughly 64% seen once; the top ten hold 20% to 25%. V lost 3 bases and J 4 bases, leaving 5 bases between the germline ends. This CDR3 comprises 12 residues. CDR1 SEHNR and CDR2 FQNEAQ come from the germline V gene (reference sequence). The receptor was isolated from a man aged 30 to 39 in good health. The sequencing input was blood. This chain joins TRBV7-9 and TRBJ2-3; D is undetermined. In nucleotides, the CDR3 is TGTGCCAGCAGCTTTAAGGCAGATACGCAGTATTTT. Its protein is CASSFKADTQYF.